What follows are 26 T cell receptor beta chains derived from one specimen sequenced in a study of blood T cells in healthy people across ages. A second PCR of 7 to 11 cycles used a sample-barcoded 5' primer and a J-beta primer mix. TCRdb independently ran MiXCR on the 5' RACE reads; one entry per CDR3 protein. The repertoire includes 750,000 to 850,000 distinct CDR3 sequences, 20% to 25% of them detected once, and roughly 3.8% sits in the top ten. The sample was also reused in another study, on T cells of mothers and their children.

Material for sequencing was blood. The receptors shown here come from a boy between 10 and 17 years old in good health.

The V and J genes are TRBV7-9 and TRBJ2-5; D is possibly TRBD2 (6 bases). CDR3 length: 14 residues. In germline, CDR1 is SEHNR, CDR2 FQNEAQ (reference sequence). V lost 6 bases to trimming and J lost 5 bases, with 16 bases between them. CDR3 loop: CASRLTPGRETQYF. CDR3 DNA sequence: TGTGCCAGCAGGCTGACACCGGGGAGGGAGACCCAGTACTTC.

J is TRBJ2-5 and V is TRBV6-1; possibly TRBD1 for D (6 bases). Trimming stripped 2 bases from V and 2 bases from J, with 12 bases between. Germline V gives CDR1 MNHNS, CDR2 SASEGT. The CDR3 covers 15 residues. CDR3 in amino acids: CASSELHRVQETQYF. CDR3 nucleotide sequence: TGTGCCAGCAGTGAACTCCACAGGGTTCAAGAGACCCAGTACTTC.

The V and J genes are TRBV29-1 and TRBJ1-1, with unresolved D. Germline assignment: CDR1 SQVTM and CDR2 ANQGSEA. This CDR3 has 12 amino acids. The V gene lost 3 bases and the J gene lost 11 bases, with 16 bases spanning the gap. For the CDR3, the DNA is TGCAGCGTTGACGGTCCAAGCGAGACGGCTTTCTTT. This codes for CSVDGPSETAFF.

The rearrangement joins TRBV27 to TRBJ2-5; D is possibly TRBD1 or TRBD2 (6 bases each). The assigned J gene may be wrong: the sequence end matches TRBJ2-7 better. CDR3 size: 15 residues. CDR1 and CDR2 (germline): MNHEY, SMNVEV (reference sequence). CDR3 in amino acids: CASGNRDVGLYEQYF. The CDR3 DNA reads TGTGCCAGCGGAAACAGGGACGTGGGACTTTACGAGCAGTACTTC.

The chain combines TRBV3-1 with TRBJ2-1; D not certain. V gave up 0 bases and J gave up 9 bases, with 12 bases separating them. CDR1 and CDR2 from the germline V gene are LGHDT and YNNKEL (reference sequence). There are 14 residues in the CDR3. This CDR3 reads CASSQDFQAFEQFF. The CDR3 DNA sequence: TGTGCCAGCAGCCAAGATTTTCAAGCATTTGAGCAGTTCTTC.

CDR3 coding DNA: TGTGCCAGCAGCTCAGCGGGCTATGGCTACACCTTC. Its translation is CASSSAGYGYTF. The chain carries TRBV7-2 and TRBJ1-2; D is undetermined. V was cut by 4 bases and J by 4 bases, with 7 bases left in between. CDR1 is SGHTA, CDR2 FQGNSA, per germline. This CDR3 contains 12 residues.

V gene TRBV7-6 combines with J gene TRBJ2-7; D is uncertain. Germline V gene data show CDR1 as SGHVS and CDR2 as FNYEAQ. The CDR3 runs 12 residues. V lost 5 bases, J lost 1 base, and 6 bases lay in between. DNA for the CDR3: TGTGCCAGCAGCGGTGTGTCCTACGAGCAGTACTTC. Protein product: CASSGVSYEQYF.

This clonotype has at least ten counts. The chain combines TRBV5-1 with TRBJ2-4; the D gene is possibly TRBD2 (5 bases). This CDR3 spans 15 amino acids. Germline V CDR1 and CDR2: SGHRS, YFSETQ. Trimming cost V 2 bases and J 0 bases, with 9 bases left between them. The CDR3 spells CASSLGSVAKNIQYF. CDR3 sequence (DNA): TGCGCCAGCAGCTTAGGTAGCGTAGCCAAAAACATTCAGTACTTC.

This clonotype has a handful of counts. The chain joins TRBV27 to TRBJ2-7, with D perhaps matching TRBD1 or TRBD2 (5 bases each). CDR3 length: 16 residues. Germline-derived CDR1 and CDR2 are MNHEY and SMNVEV (reference sequence). V was shortened by 3 bases and J by 3 bases, with 18 bases between the two germline ends. CDR3 DNA: TGTGCCAGCAGTTTCCTCTCTGGGGACGGCGGCTACGAGCAGTACTTC. Its translation: CASSFLSGDGGYEQYF.

This clonotype was found once. The V call is TRBV7-9, the J call TRBJ2-1; D is ambiguous. This CDR3 is built from 15 residues. Trimming left V 1 base short and J 4 bases short, with 11 bases between. CDR1 is SEHNR, CDR2 FQNEAQ, per germline (reference sequence). The CDR3 spells CASSLGEDGYNEQFF. CDR3 bases: TGTGCCAGCAGCTTAGGTGAGGACGGGTACAATGAGCAGTTCTTC.

This clonotype came up a few times. This chain uses TRBV11-2 with TRBJ2-1, with D possibly matching TRBD2 (5 bases). CDR3 length equals 14 residues. Germline V gives CDR1 SGHAT, CDR2 FQNNGV. V lost 4 bases and J lost 4, with 11 bases in between. The DNA for the CDR3 is TGTGCCAGCAGCTCCCACGGCGGGTACAATGAGCAGTTCTTC. The encoded protein is CASSSHGGYNEQFF.

In DNA, the CDR3 is TGCGCCAGCAGCCAAGTTCGGGCTGGGTACGAGCAGTACTTC. Protein: CASSQVRAGYEQYF. The V call is TRBV4-1, the J call TRBJ2-7; D gene ambiguous. Germline assignment: CDR1 MGHRA and CDR2 YSYEKL. This CDR3 region has 14 residues. V was pared by 1 base and J by 4 bases, with 11 bases between.

V and J are TRBV7-8 and TRBJ2-3; D is ambiguous. Trimming shortened V by 3 bases and J by 0 bases, and 13 bases separated the two germline ends. Per germline, CDR1 SGHVS and CDR2 FQNEAQ. This CDR3 comprises 16 residues. CDR3 sequence reads: CASSFRQRRSTDTQYF. CDR3 bases: TGTGCCAGCAGCTTTAGACAAAGACGTAGCACAGATACGCAGTATTTT.

This clonotype was seen more than once but under ten times. J is TRBJ2-1 and V is TRBV10-2; no firm D call. V was shortened by 3 bases and J by 0 bases, with 18 bases between the two germline ends. Germline CDR1 is WSHSY and CDR2 is SAAADI. The CDR3 is 18 residues long. This CDR3 reads CASSEIYGYQSSYNEQFF. CDR3 bases: TGCGCCAGCAGTGAAATCTACGGCTACCAAAGCTCCTACAATGAGCAGTTCTTC.

This clonotype came up a few times. This rearrangement joins TRBV6-1 to TRBJ2-3; no clear D gene. The germline CDR1 and CDR2 sequences are MNHNS and SASEGT. Trimming removed 7 bases at V and 6 bases at J, with 14 bases between. The CDR3 sequence is 13 residues long. The CDR3 nucleotides are TGTGCCAGCAATGTTGCCAGCTTTGATACGCAGTATTTT. Protein sequence: CASNVASFDTQYF.

The V gene is TRBV28, the J gene TRBJ2-2; weak D call: TRBD2 (6 bases). CDR3 length equals 17 residues. V lost 8 bases, J lost 4 bases, and 23 bases lay in between. Looked up from germline, CDR1 is MDHEN and CDR2 is SYDVKM. CDR3: CASAPSRFSGRTGELFF. The CDR3 DNA reads as TGTGCCAGCGCACCGTCCCGTTTTAGCGGACGCACCGGGGAGCTGTTTTTT.

This clonotype occurred a few times. The J gene is TRBJ2-3, the V gene TRBV4-3, with a tentative D call TRBD2 (6 bases). V was cut by 0 bases and J by 4 bases, with 11 bases left in between. The length of the CDR3 is 15 residues. The germline V gene has CDR1 LGHNA and CDR2 YSLEER. The CDR3, as DNA: TGCGCCAGCAGCCAAGAAACCAGGAGGGCAGATACGCAGTATTTT. Translation gives CASSQETRRADTQYF.

This clonotype has only one observation. The chain is built from TRBV6-2 or TRBV6-3 and TRBJ2-2; 9 bases agree with TRBD2. The CDR3 covers 18 residues. The V gene's germline CDR1 is MNHEY and CDR2 SVGEGT. Losses at the gene ends were 0 bases for V and 0 bases for J; bases not matched to a gene: 5. The DNA of the CDR3 is TGTGCCAGCAGTTACTCTAGCGGGGGCAGTACGAACACCGGGGAGCTGTTTTTT. Protein: CASSYSSGGSTNTGELFF.

The genes are TRBV29-1 and TRBJ2-4; unclear D gene. Per germline, CDR1 SQVTM and CDR2 ANQGSEA. Trimming left V 1 base short and J 5 bases short, with 9 bases between. The CDR3 loop spans 13 amino acids. CDR3 protein: CSVEAVRENIQYF. The CDR3 DNA follows: TGCAGCGTTGAAGCCGTTAGGGAAAACATTCAGTACTTC.

Note on this clonotype: Relative to the germline gene, one junction end is altered; a read error may explain this. This chain uses TRBV4-1 with TRBJ2-3; D unclear. The CDR3 is 12 amino acids. The germline V gene encodes CDR1 MGHRA and CDR2 YSYEKL. The DNA for the CDR3 is TGTGCCAGCAGCCAAGTCTCAGATACGCAGTATTTT. Amino acids: CASSQVSDTQYF.

Note on this clonotype: The limits of the CDR3 on the DNA are not certain, so only TCRdb's listed CDR3 is given. This sequence joins TRBV28 and TRBJ1-4; TRBD1 reflects the table's D call only, with no check against the DNA. The CDR3 is 14 amino acids long, termini counted. From germline, CDR1 is MDHEN and CDR2 SYDVKM. The CDR3 loop is CASTSDRSNEKPFF.

V is TRBV7-8 and J is TRBJ2-5; 9 bases align to TRBD2. The CDR3 loop spans 15 amino acids. The germline gives CDR1 SGHVS, CDR2 FQNEAQ. V shed 3 bases and J 1 base; nucleotides not matched to a gene: 3. The CDR3 DNA is TGTGCCAGCAGCTTTTTGCGGGGGGGCCAAGAGACCCAGTACTTC. Its protein is CASSFLRGGQETQYF.

The rearrangement uses TRBV5-6 and TRBJ1-1; D is unclear. Germline CDR1 is SGHDT and CDR2 is YYEEEE. The CDR3 is 14 residues long. V shed 3 bases and J shed 4 bases, with 13 bases lying between them. CDR3 bases: TGTGCCAGCAGCTCCATAAACCGTGGCACTGAAGCTTTCTTT. Translation gives CASSSINRGTEAFF.

The V call is TRBV27, the J call TRBJ1-4; a possible D gene is TRBD1 (6 bases). The V gene's germline CDR1 is MNHEY and CDR2 SMNVEV (reference sequence). The CDR3 covers 13 residues. The V end lost 9 bases, the J end lost 5 bases, and 13 bases lay between the germline ends. The CDR3, as DNA: TGTGCCAGGAAAACAGGGTCGAATGAAAAACTGTTTTTT. Its protein product is CARKTGSNEKLFF.

This clonotype came up a few times. The genes are TRBV24-1 and TRBJ2-1; tentatively, D is TRBD2 (6 bases). The CDR3 length is 16 residues. Trimming left V 3 bases short and J 2 bases short, with 13 bases between. Germline V gene data show CDR1 as KGHDR and CDR2 as SFDVKD. Written as DNA, the CDR3 is TGTGCCACCAGTGATCGGGAGTCACAAACCTACAATGAGCAGTTCTTC. Its translation: CATSDRESQTYNEQFF.

The rearrangement links TRBV5-6 to TRBJ1-5; a weak D match, TRBD1 (5 bases). The V end lost 1 base, the J end lost 5 bases, and 19 bases lay between the germline ends. This CDR3 region has 17 residues. The germline V gene has CDR1 SGHDT and CDR2 YYEEEE. The CDR3 loop reads CASSLWLGFLGDQPQHF. The DNA for the CDR3 is TGTGCCAGCAGCTTGTGGTTAGGATTCTTGGGGGATCAGCCCCAGCATTTT. The whole variable domain, filled in from reference TRBV5-6 and TRBJ1-5, reads DAGVTQSPTHLIKTRGQQVTLRCSPKSGHDTVSWYQQALGQGPQFIFQYYEEEERQRGNFPDRFSGHQFPNYSSELNVNALLLGDSALYLCASSLWLGFLGDQPQHFGDGTRLSIL.